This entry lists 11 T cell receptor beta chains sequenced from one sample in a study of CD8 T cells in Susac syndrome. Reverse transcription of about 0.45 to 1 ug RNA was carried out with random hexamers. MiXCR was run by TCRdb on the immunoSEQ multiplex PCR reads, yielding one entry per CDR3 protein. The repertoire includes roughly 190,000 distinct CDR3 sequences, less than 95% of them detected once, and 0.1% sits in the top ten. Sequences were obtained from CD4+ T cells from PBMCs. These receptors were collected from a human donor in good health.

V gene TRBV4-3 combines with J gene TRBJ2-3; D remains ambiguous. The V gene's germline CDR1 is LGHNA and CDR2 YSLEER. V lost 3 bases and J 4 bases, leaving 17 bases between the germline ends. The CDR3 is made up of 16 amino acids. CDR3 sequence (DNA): TGCGCCAGCAGCCATCCCTTCGACCGAAGCCCAGATACGCAGTATTTT. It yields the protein CASSHPFDRSPDTQYF.

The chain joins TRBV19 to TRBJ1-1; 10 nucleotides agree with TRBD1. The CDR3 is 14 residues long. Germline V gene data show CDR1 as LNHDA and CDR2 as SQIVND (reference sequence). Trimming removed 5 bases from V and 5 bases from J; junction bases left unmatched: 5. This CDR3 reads CASSVTGGWTEAFF. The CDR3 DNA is TGTGCCAGTAGTGTGACAGGGGGCTGGACTGAAGCTTTCTTT. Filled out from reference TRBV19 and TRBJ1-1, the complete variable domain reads DGGITQSPKYLFRKEGQNVTLSCEQNLNHDAMYWYRQDPGQGLRLIYYSQIVNDFQKGDIAEGYSVSREKKESFPLTVTSAQKNPTAFYLCASSVTGGWTEAFFGQGTRLTVV.

The CDR3 spells CASSPPQGSNNEQFF. CDR3 in DNA: TGTGCCAGCTCACCACCGCAGGGATCGAACAATGAGCAGTTCTTC. The chain joins TRBV18 to TRBJ2-1; D is perhaps TRBD1 (5 bases). The ends were cut back, 0 bases at V and 5 bases at J, with 11 bases in the middle. CDR3 size: 15 residues. The germline CDR1 and CDR2 sequences are KGHSH and LQKENI.

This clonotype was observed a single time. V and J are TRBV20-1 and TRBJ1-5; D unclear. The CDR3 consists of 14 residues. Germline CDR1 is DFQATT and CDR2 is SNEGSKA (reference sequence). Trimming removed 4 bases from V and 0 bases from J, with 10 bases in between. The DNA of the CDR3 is TGCAGTGCTACTCTGGACCTTAGCAATCAGCCCCAGCATTTT. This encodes CSATLDLSNQPQHF.

The CDR3 here is CASRSPLYEQFF. CDR3 nucleotide sequence: TGTGCCAGCAGGTCTCCACTCTATGAGCAGTTCTTC. This chain uses TRBV7-2 with TRBJ2-1; no reliable D call. The CDR3 spans 12 residues. CDR1 is SGHTA and CDR2 is FQGNSA in the germline V gene. V was trimmed by 6 bases and J by 8 bases, leaving 11 bases between them.

DNA of the CDR3: TGTGCCAGCAGCGGGGGGGGACAGGGGCGGATTCAGCCCCAGCATTTT. Translation: CASSGGGQGRIQPQHF. The chain recombines TRBV2 with TRBJ1-5; 10 bases match TRBD1. The germline gives CDR1 SNHLY, CDR2 FYNNEI. The CDR3 sequence is 16 residues long. V dropped 6 bases and J dropped 6; count of bases not matched to a gene: 11.

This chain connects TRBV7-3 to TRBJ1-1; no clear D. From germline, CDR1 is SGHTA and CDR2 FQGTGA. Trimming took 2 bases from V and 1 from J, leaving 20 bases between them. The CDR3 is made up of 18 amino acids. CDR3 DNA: TGTGCCAGCAGCTTAGATCCGGACCTCCGGATGGGGAACACTGAAGCTTTCTTT. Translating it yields CASSLDPDLRMGNTEAFF.

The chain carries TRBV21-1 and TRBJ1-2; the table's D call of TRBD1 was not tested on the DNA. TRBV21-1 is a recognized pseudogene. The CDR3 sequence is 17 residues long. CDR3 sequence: CASSERGVGTPNYGYTF. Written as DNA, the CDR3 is TGTGCCAGCAGCGAACGAGGGGTGGGGACACCGAACTATGGCTACACCTTC.

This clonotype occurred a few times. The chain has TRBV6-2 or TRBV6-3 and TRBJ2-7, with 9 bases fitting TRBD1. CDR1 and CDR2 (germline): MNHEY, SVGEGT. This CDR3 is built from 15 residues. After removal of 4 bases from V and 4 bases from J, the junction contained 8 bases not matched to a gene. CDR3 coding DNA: TGTGCCAGCAGTTCGTCGGGACAGGGAGCTTACGAGCAGTACTTC. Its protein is CASSSSGQGAYEQYF.

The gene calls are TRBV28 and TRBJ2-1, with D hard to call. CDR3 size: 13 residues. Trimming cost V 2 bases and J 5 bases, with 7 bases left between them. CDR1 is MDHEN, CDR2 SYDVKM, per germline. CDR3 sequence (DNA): TGTGCCAGCAGTTTAAAGTACAACAATGAGCAGTTCTTC. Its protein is CASSLKYNNEQFF.

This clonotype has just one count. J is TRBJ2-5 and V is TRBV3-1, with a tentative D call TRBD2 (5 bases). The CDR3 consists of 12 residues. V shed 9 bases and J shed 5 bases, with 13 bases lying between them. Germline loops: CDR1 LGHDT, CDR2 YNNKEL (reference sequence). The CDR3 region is CASKEGGETQYF. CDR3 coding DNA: TGTGCCAGTAAAGAGGGCGGGGAGACCCAGTACTTC.